Described below is a single T cell receptor beta chain sequence and its context. Its antigen remains unknown. The data are from a study of shared clonotypes between healthy human individuals. Deep-level settings were used for running the assay. The repertoire was sequenced with immunoSEQ multiplex PCR; TCRdb's copy has only in-frame clones and lacks some. The data contain about 490,000 clones, around 79% of them singletons. Germline lookup yields CDR1 LNHDA and CDR2 SQIVND (reference sequence). Trimming stripped 9 bases from V and 2 bases from J, with 23 bases between. There are 16 residues in the CDR3. Whole-study findings and limits: It was the few donors that limited the genetic and exposure-history diversity represented.

The receptor was derived from a woman in her forties in good health. Some clones in this sample may be carry-over from other donors' samples. The chain uses TRBV19 and TRBJ2-7; no clear D gene. Sequenced material: PBMCs. CDR3: CASLKPLVETTYEQYF. The CDR3 DNA reads TGTGCCAGCCTCAAGCCCCTAGTCGAAACGACCTACGAGCAGTACTTC.